Listed below are T cell receptor beta chains from one sample, sequenced in a study of T-cell reconstitution after alpha-beta-depleted transplantation in children. TCRdb re-called the PCR reads through MiXCR, storing one row per CDR3 protein. The repertoire holds roughly 49,000 distinct CDR3 sequences, with around 9% as singletons. The source material was PBMCs, mostly from graft donor cells, sampled 60 days after TCRalphabeta/CD19-depleted stem cell transplant. The origin of the receptors is a male patient between 2 and 15 years old who had a stem cell transplant for chronic granulomatous disease, so the T cells may come from the graft donor. Both conserved end residues are part of each CDR3. A D gene is named only where the DNA matches it firmly. Some rows mark clone size as missing; the rest say once, few, many or name a class of expanded clone.

size | D | J | length | V | CDR3 | DNA
many | TRBD1 | TRBJ2-1 | 14 | TRBV5-6 | CASSSDRGRGEQFF | TGTGCCAGCAGCTCGGACAGGGGGCGAGGTGAGCAGTTCTTC
many | - | TRBJ2-7 | 12 | TRBV11-2 | CASSPFGFEQYF | TGTGCCAGCAGCCCCTTCGGGTTCGAGCAGTACTTC
medium-sized | - | TRBJ1-1 | 13 | TRBV27 | CASSPLYNTEAFF | TGTGCCAGCAGTCCCCTCTATAACACTGAAGCTTTCTTT
many | TRBD2 | TRBJ2-7 | 16 | TRBV11-2 | CASSLGVSSGSYEQYF | TGTGCCAGCAGCTTAGGTGTCTCTAGCGGTTCCTACGAGCAGTACTTC
many | - | TRBJ1-2 | 14 | TRBV6-2/TRBV6-3 | CASSYSPGIYGYTF | TGTGCCAGCAGTTACTCGCCGGGGATTTATGGCTACACCTTC
many | - | TRBJ2-7 | 14 | TRBV5-1 | CASSLAPGEYEQYF | TGCGCCAGCAGCTTGGCCCCAGGAGAGTACGAGCAGTACTTC
- | - | TRBJ2-3 | 14 | TRBV12-3/TRBV12-4 | CASSLSAGSDTQYF | TGTGCCAGCAGTTTATCTGCGGGTTCAGATACGCAGTATTTT
- | - | TRBJ2-1 | 12 | TRBV30 | CASYGSYNEQFF | TGTGCCTCCTACGGGTCTTACAATGAGCAGTTCTTC
few | TRBD2 | TRBJ2-1 | 20 | TRBV18 | CASSPGELRAGGPPYNEQFF | TGTGCCAGCTCACCGGGCGAATTAAGAGCGGGAGGGCCACCCTACAATGAGCAGTTCTTC
few | - | TRBJ2-2 | 14 | TRBV19 | CASSPGGVTGELFF | TGTGCCAGTAGCCCTGGGGGAGTCACCGGGGAGCTGTTTTTT
few | TRBD1 | TRBJ1-4 | 18 | TRBV7-3 | CASSPGQGLLATNEKLFF | TGTGCCAGCAGCCCGGGACAGGGTTTGCTTGCAACTAATGAAAAACTGTTTTTT
many | - | TRBJ2-1 | 17 | TRBV9 | CASSVGSGLSFYNEQFF | TGTGCCAGCAGCGTCGGATCGGGCCTCTCCTTTTACAATGAGCAGTTCTTC
many | - | TRBJ2-3 | 13 | TRBV10-3 | CAITGQSTDTQYF | TGTGCCATCACTGGACAGAGCACAGATACGCAGTATTTT
many | - | TRBJ2-1 | 15 | TRBV7-2 | CASSQNRGQRNEQFF | TGTGCCAGCAGCCAGAACCGGGGCCAGAGGAATGAGCAGTTCTTC
many | TRBD1 | TRBJ1-1 | 15 | TRBV14 | CASSFRTGRIFEAFF | TGTGCCAGCAGCTTCAGGACAGGGAGGATCTTTGAAGCTTTCTTT
- | - | TRBJ1-2 | 13 | TRBV3-1 | CASNQGWADGYTF | TGTGCCAGCAACCAGGGGTGGGCGGATGGCTACACCTTC
many | TRBD1 | TRBJ2-5 | 17 | TRBV7-8 | CASSSLTQDRAGKTQYF | TGTGCCAGCAGCTCACTAACCCAGGACAGGGCTGGTAAGACCCAGTACTTC
many | - | TRBJ1-5 | 12 | TRBV12-3/TRBV12-4 | CASTQGGQPQHF | TGTGCCAGCACTCAGGGCGGTCAGCCCCAGCATTTT
many | TRBD1 | TRBJ1-1 | 14 | TRBV29-1 | CSAVEGYRGTEAFF | TGCAGCGCTGTTGAGGGATACAGGGGGACTGAAGCTTTCTTT
many | TRBD1 | TRBJ2-7 | 16 | TRBV5-1 | CASSSSPGQGGYEQYF | TGCGCCAGCAGCTCCAGCCCGGGACAGGGAGGATACGAGCAGTACTTC
many | TRBD2 | TRBJ2-5 | 12 | TRBV20-1 | CSVSGGQETQYF | TGCAGTGTAAGCGGGGGCCAAGAGACCCAGTACTTC
many | - | TRBJ2-7 | 10 | TRBV6-5 | CASGYYEQYF | TGTGCCAGCGGCTACTACGAGCAGTACTTC
- | TRBD1 | TRBJ1-5 | 20 | TRBV4-2 | CASSPLGGSGGEGINQPQHF | TGTGCCAGCAGCCCTCTAGGTGGGTCAGGGGGGGAAGGTATCAATCAGCCCCAGCATTTT
many | - | TRBJ2-7 | 20 | TRBV6-2/TRBV6-3 | CASSYSRAISGGQGRYEQYF | TGTGCCAGCAGTTACTCGAGAGCTATCAGCGGGGGACAGGGACGCTACGAGCAGTACTTC
few | - | TRBJ1-5 | 15 | TRBV28 | CASSSREFSNQPQHF | TGTGCCAGCAGTTCCAGGGAGTTCAGCAATCAGCCCCAGCATTTT
many | - | TRBJ2-5 | 14 | TRBV20-1 | CSARGLGHWETQYF | TGCAGTGCTAGGGGGCTAGGGCATTGGGAGACCCAGTACTTC
- | - | TRBJ2-7 | 15 | TRBV30 | CAWSVGRLRIYEQYF | TGTGCCTGGAGTGTGGGGCGCCTGAGGATCTACGAGCAGTACTTC
many | - | TRBJ1-6 | 16 | TRBV20-1 | CSPLRSTGSYNSPLHF | TGCAGTCCGCTCCGTAGCACAGGCTCCTATAATTCACCCCTCCACTTT
many | TRBD2 | TRBJ2-1 | 16 | TRBV6-1 | CASSARHGAGVSEQFF | TGTGCCAGCAGTGCCCGACATGGTGCGGGAGTTTCCGAGCAGTTCTTC
few | - | TRBJ1-2 | 15 | TRBV6-1 | CASSNRTRRGYGYTF | TGTGCCAGCAGCAACCGGACACGCCGGGGCTATGGCTACACCTTC
many | - | TRBJ2-7 | 16 | TRBV4-1 | CASSQDPGRKYHEQYF | TGCGCCAGCAGCCAAGATCCGGGACGGAAGTATCACGAGCAGTACTTC
many | - | TRBJ2-3 | 14 | TRBV29-1 | CSAKTPQRADTQYF | TGCAGCGCCAAGACCCCTCAGAGGGCAGATACGCAGTATTTT
- | TRBD1 | TRBJ1-6 | 15 | TRBV11-2 | CASSLGDRVNSPLHF | TGTGCCAGCAGCTTAGGGGACAGGGTAAATTCACCCCTCCACTTT
few | TRBD1 | TRBJ1-1 | 17 | TRBV7-9 | CASSLGRDRVMNTEAFF | TGTGCCAGCAGCTTAGGTAGGGACAGGGTCATGAACACTGAAGCTTTCTTT
few | - | TRBJ2-5 | 14 | TRBV7-6 | CASKGVANQETQYF | TGTGCCAGCAAAGGGGTAGCAAACCAAGAGACCCAGTACTTC